Reported below is one T cell receptor beta chain. This record belongs to a study of glioma-infiltrating T cells after dendritic cell vaccination. Fresh-frozen tumor tissue and more than two years of survival data were available for all. Blood PBMC samples: pre-vaccination, two weeks post third vaccination, and at tumor progression. Unmatched junction bases numbered 6, after V lost 4 bases and J lost 2 bases. The CDR3 spans 15 residues. Germline CDR1 and CDR2: MNHNY and SVGAGI (reference sequence). The data were produced by immunoSEQ multiplex PCR, yet TCRdb's version contains in-frame clones alone and is incomplete. This table has 71,000 or so clones, 81% appearing once.

The J gene is TRBJ2-7, the V gene TRBV6-6; 9 bases are a match to TRBD1. This sequence originates from a human donor with glioblastoma. Specimen: blood, collected before dendritic cell vaccination. For the CDR3, the DNA is TGTGCCAGCAGTTCCGGACAGGGGCCGACCTACGAGCAGTACTTC. Its translation: CASSSGQGPTYEQYF.